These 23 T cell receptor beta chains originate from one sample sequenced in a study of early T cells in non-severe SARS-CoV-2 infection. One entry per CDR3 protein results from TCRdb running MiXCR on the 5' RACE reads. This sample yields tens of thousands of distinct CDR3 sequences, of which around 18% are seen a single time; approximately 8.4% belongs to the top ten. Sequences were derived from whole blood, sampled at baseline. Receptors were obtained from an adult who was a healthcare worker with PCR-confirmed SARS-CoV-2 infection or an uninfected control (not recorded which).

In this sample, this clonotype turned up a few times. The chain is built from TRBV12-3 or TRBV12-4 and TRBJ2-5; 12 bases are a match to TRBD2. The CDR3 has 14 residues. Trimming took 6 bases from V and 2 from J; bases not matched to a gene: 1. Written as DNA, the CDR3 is TGTGCCAGCAGGCTAGCGGGAGGGCAAGAGACCCAGTACTTC. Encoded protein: CASRLAGGQETQYF.

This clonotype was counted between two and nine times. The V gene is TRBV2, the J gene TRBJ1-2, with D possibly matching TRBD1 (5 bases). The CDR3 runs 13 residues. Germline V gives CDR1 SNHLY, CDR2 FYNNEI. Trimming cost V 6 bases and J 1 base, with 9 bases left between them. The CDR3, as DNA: TGTGCCAGCAGCCGGGACTTTAACTATGGCTACACCTTC. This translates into CASSRDFNYGYTF. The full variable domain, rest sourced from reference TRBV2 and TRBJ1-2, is EPEVTQTPSHQVTQMGQEVILRCVPISNHLYFYWYRQILGQKVEFLVSFYNNEISEKSEIFDDQFSVERPDGSNFTLKIRSTKLEDSAMYFCASSRDFNYGYTFGSGTRLTVV.

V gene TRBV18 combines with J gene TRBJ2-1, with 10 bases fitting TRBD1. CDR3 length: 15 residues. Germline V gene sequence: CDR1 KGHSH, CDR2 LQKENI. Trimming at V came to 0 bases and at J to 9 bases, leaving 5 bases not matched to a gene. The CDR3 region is CASSPPDRGSVEQFF. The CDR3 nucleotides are TGTGCCAGCTCACCACCGGACAGGGGGAGTGTTGAGCAGTTCTTC. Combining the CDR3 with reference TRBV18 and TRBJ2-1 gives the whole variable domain NAGVMQNPRHLVRRRGQEARLRCSPMKGHSHVYWYRQLPEEGLKFMVYLQKENIIDESGMPKERFSAEFPKEGPSILRIQQVVRGDSAAYFCASSPPDRGSVEQFFGPGTRLTVL.

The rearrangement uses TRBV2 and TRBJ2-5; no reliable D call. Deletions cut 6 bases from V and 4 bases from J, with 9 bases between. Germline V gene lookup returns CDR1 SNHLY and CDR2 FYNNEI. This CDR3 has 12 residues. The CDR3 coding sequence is TGTGCCAGCAGCATGCCGGGAGAGACCCAGTACTTC. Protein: CASSMPGETQYF.

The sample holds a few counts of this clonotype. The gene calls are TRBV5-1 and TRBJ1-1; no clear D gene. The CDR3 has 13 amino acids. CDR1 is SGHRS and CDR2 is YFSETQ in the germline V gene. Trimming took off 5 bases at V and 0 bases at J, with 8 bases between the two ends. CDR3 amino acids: CASRLELNTEAFF. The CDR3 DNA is TGCGCCAGCAGACTAGAGCTGAACACTGAAGCTTTCTTT.

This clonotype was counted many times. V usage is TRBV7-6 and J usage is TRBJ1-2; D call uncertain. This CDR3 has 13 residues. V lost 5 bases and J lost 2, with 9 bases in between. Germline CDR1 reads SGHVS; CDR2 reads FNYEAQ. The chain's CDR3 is CASSPRENYGYTF. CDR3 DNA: TGTGCCAGCAGCCCAAGGGAAAACTATGGCTACACCTTC.

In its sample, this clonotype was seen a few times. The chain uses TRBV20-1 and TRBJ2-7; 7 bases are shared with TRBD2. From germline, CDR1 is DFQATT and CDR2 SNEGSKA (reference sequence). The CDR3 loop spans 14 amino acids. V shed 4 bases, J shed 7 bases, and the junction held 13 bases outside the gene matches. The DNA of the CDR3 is TGCAGTGCTAAATCCAGCGGGATCGGGCTTGAGCAGTACTTC. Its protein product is CSAKSSGIGLEQYF.

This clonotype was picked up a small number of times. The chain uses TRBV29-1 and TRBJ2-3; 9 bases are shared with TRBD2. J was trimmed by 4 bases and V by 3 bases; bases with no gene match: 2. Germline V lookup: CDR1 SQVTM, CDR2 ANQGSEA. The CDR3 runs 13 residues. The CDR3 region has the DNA TGCAGCGTTGAGCTAGCGGGACCAGATACGCAGTATTTT. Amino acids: CSVELAGPDTQYF.

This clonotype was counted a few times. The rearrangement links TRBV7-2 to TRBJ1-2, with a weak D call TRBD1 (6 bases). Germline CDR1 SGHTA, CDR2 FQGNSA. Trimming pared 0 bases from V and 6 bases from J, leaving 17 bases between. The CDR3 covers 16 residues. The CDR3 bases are TGTGCCAGCAGCTTAGCGTGGTTCGGGGGGCGCGATGGCTACACCTTC. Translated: CASSLAWFGGRDGYTF. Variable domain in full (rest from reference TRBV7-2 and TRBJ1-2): GAGVSQSPSNKVTEKGKDVELRCDPISGHTALYWYRQSLGQGLEFLIYFQGNSAPDKSGLPSDRFSAERTGGSVSTLTIQRTQQEDSAVYLCASSLAWFGGRDGYTFGSGTRLTVV.

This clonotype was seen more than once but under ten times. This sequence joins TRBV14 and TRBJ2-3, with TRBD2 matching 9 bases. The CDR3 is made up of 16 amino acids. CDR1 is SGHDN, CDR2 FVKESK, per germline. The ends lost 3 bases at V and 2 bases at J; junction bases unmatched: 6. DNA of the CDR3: TGTGCCAGCAGCCACCGACTAGCGGCAAACACAGATACGCAGTATTTT. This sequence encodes CASSHRLAANTDTQYF.

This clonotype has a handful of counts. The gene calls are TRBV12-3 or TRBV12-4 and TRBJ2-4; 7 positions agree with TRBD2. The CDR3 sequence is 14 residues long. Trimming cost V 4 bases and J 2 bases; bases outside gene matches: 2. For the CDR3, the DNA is TGTGCCAGCAGTTGGGGAGGGACCAAAAACATTCAGTACTTC. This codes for CASSWGGTKNIQYF.

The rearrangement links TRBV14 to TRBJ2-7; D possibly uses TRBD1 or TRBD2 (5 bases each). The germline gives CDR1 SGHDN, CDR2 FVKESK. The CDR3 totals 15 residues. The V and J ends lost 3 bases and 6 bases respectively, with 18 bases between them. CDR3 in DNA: TGTGCCAGCAGCCAGGTTCATGGGACCGTACTCGAGCAGTACTTC. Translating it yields CASSQVHGTVLEQYF.

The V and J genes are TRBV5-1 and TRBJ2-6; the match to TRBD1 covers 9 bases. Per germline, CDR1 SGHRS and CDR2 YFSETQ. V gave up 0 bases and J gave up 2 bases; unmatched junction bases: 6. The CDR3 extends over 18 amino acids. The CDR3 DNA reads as TGCGCCAGCAGCTTGGGTACAGGGGGCGCAGCTGGGGCCAACGTCCTGACTTTC. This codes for CASSLGTGGAAGANVLTF.

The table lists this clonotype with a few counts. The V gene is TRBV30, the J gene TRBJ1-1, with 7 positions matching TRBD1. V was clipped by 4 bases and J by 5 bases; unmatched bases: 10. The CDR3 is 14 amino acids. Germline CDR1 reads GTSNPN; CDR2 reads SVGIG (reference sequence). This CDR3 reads CAWNSVYRGTEAFF. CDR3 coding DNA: TGTGCCTGGAACTCAGTGTACAGGGGAACTGAAGCTTTCTTT.

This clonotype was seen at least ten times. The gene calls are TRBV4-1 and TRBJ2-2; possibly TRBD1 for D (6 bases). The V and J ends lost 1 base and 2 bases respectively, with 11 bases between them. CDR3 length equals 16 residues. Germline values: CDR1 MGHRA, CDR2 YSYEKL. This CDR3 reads CASSQGRQANTGELFF. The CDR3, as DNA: TGCGCCAGCAGCCAAGGCAGACAGGCAAACACCGGGGAGCTGTTTTTT.

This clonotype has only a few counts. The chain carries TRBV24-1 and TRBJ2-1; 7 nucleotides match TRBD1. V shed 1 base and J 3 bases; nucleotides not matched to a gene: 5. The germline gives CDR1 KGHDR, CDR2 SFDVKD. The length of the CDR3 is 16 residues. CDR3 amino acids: CATSDFGQGDYNEQFF. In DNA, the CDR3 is TGTGCCACCAGTGATTTTGGCCAGGGGGACTACAATGAGCAGTTCTTC.

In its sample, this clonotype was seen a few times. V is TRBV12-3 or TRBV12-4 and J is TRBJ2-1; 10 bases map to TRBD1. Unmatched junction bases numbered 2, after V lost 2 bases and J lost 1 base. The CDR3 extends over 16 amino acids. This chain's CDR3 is CASSLLGQGSYNEQFF. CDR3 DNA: TGTGCCAGCAGTTTATTGGGACAGGGGTCCTACAATGAGCAGTTCTTC.

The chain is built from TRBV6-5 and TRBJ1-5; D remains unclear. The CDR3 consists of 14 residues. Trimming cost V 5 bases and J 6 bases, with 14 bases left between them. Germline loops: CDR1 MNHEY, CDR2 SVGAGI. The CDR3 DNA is TGTGCCAGCAGTCCCGAGGCGGCCGCTCAGCCCCAGCATTTT. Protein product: CASSPEAAAQPQHF.

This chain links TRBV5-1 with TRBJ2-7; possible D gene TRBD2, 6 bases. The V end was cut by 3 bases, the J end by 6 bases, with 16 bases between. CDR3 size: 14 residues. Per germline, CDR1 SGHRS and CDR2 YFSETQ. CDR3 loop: CASSWRVGVGEQYF. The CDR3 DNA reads TGCGCCAGCAGCTGGAGGGTAGGTGTGGGCGAGCAGTACTTC.

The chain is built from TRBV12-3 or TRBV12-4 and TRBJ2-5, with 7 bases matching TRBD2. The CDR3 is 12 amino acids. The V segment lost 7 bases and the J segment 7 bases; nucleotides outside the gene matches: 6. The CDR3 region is CASKKTSWTQYF. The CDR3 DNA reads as TGTGCCAGCAAAAAGACTAGCTGGACCCAGTACTTC.

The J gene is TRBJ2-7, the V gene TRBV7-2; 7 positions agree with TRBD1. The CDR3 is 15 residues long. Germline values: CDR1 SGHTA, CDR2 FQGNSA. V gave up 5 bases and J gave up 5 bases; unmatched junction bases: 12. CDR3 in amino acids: CASSAHRGDRDEQYF. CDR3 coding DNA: TGTGCCAGCAGCGCCCACAGGGGCGATAGGGACGAGCAGTACTTC. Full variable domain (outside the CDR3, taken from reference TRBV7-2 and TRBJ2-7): GAGVSQSPSNKVTEKGKDVELRCDPISGHTALYWYRQSLGQGLEFLIYFQGNSAPDKSGLPSDRFSAERTGGSVSTLTIQRTQQEDSAVYLCASSAHRGDRDEQYFGPGTRLTVT.

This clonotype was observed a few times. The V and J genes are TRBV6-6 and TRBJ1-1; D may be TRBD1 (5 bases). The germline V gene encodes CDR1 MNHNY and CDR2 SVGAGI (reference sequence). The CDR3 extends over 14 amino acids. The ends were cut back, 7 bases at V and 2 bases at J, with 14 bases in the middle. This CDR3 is CASTTTGANTEAFF. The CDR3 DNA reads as TGTGCCAGCACCACTACCGGGGCCAACACTGAAGCTTTCTTT.

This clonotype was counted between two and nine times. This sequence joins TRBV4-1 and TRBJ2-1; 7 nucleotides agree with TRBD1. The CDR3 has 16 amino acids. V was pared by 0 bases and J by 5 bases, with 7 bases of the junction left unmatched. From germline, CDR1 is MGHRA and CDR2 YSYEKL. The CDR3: CASSQDGRGKDNEQFF. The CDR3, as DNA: TGCGCCAGCAGCCAAGATGGCAGGGGGAAAGACAATGAGCAGTTCTTC.